Sequencing of this T cell receptor (beta chain) was carried out in a study of beta chain features in type 1 diabetes. Points from the study as a whole: Patients showed naive, central memory and Treg TCRB repertoires that appeared more similar than those of healthy donors.

Note on this clone: The antigen is not known.

Reverse transcription of all isolated RNA meant that expressed TCRB transcripts were sequenced. Using immunoSEQ multiplex PCR, the repertoire was profiled, and TCRdb retains in-frame clones only, with some absent. This table holds over 150,000 clones, roughly 8.1% found once. The material sequenced was central memory CD4+ T cells from blood. This receptor was identified in a man aged 18 to 35 in good health.

As DNA, the CDR3 is TGTGCCAGCAGTTCAATCGGGACTTCTCAAGAGACCCAGTACTTC. This translates into CASSSIGTSQETQYF. This chain connects TRBV28 to TRBJ2-5, with D tentatively TRBD2 (6 bases). Germline assignment: CDR1 MDHEN and CDR2 SYDVKM. Between the trimmed V and J ends, which lost 4 bases and 2 bases, there was a span of 14 bases. This CDR3 has 15 amino acids. The whole variable domain, remainder taken from reference TRBV28 and TRBJ2-5, is DVKVTQSSRYLVKRTGEKVFLECVQDMDHENMFWYRQDPGLGLRLIYFSYDVKMKEKGDIPEGYSVSREKKERFSLILESASTNQTSMYLCASSSIGTSQETQYFGPGTRLLVL.